The subject of this entry is one T cell receptor beta chain. Antigen: not known. The authors made the TRB cDNA libraries by 5' RACE using UMI labels. With the 5' RACE reads reprocessed, TCRdb shows one record per CDR3 protein and no DNA. Recorded for this sample: around 60,000 distinct CDR3 sequences. This specimen belongs to a study of CXCR3-negative and CXCR3-positive naive CD8 T cells. Broader study findings: Comparison of naive CXCR3-negative and CXCR3-positive cells revealed similar TRBV-TRBJ usage, while memory cells differed. CXCR3-positive naive cells carried more hydrophobic TRB CDR3s than CXCR3-negative naive cells did.

The receptor's source is a human donor in good health. Some clones in this sample may be carry-over from other donors' samples. The specimen was naive CXCR3+ CD8+ T cells from blood. The subset is: CD45RO-CCR7+CD27+CD95- naive CD8+ T cells expressing CXCR3 (TNR3+).

Here the CDR3 reads CASSFSQGSEQYF. The rearrangement uses TRBV27 and TRBJ2-7; TCRdb proposes TRBD1, but this gene call is untestable without DNA. CDR1 MNHEY and CDR2 SMNVEV come from the germline V gene (reference sequence). There are 13 residues in the CDR3.